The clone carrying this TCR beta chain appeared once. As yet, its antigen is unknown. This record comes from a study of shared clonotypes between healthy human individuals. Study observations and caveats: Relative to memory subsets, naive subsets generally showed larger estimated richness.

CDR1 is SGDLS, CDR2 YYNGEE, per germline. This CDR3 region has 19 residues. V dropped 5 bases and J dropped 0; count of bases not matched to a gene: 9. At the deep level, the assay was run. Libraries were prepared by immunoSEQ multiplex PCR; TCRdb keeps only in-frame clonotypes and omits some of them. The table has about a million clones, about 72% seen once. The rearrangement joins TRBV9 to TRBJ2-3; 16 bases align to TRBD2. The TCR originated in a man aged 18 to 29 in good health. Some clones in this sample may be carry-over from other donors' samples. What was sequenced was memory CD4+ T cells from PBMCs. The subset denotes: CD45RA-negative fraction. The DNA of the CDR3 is TGTGCCAGCAGTGTATCAGGGACTAGCGGGAGGGGGAGCACAGATACGCAGTATTTT. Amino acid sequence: CASSVSGTSGRGSTDTQYF. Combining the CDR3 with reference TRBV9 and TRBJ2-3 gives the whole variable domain DSGVTQTPKHLITATGQRVTLRCSPRSGDLSVYWYQQSLDQGLQFLIQYYNGEERAKGNILERFSAQQFPDLHSELNLSSLELGDSALYFCASSVSGTSGRGSTDTQYFGPGTRLTVL.